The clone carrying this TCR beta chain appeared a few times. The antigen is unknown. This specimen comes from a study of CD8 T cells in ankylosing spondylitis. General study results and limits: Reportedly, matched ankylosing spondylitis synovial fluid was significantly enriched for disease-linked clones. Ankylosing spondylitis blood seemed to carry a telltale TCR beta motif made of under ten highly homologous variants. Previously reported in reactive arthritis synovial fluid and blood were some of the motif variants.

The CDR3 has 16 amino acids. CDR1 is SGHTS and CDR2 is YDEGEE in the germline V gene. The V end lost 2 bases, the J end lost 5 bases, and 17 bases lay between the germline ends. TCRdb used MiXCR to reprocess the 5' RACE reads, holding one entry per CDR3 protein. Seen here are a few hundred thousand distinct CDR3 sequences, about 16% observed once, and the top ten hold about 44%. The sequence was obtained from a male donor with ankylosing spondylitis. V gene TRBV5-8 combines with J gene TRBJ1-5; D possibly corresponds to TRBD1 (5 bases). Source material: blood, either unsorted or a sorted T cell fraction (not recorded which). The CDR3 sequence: CASSFFVRGGDQPQHF. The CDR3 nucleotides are TGTGCCAGCAGCTTTTTCGTTCGGGGAGGGGATCAGCCCCAGCATTTT.